The 27 T cell receptor beta chains listed next were all sequenced from one sample in a study of blood T cells in healthy people across ages. Alongside a J-beta primer mix, a sample-barcoded 5' primer served in a second PCR lasting roughly 7 to 11 cycles. One entry per CDR3 protein results from TCRdb running MiXCR on the 5' RACE reads. The data show fewer than 700,000 distinct CDR3 sequences, about 45% seen once. The sequenced material came from blood. The source is a man older than 75 in good health.

The chain links TRBV6-5 to TRBJ2-2; D possibly corresponds to TRBD1 (6 bases). Germline V lookup: CDR1 MNHEY, CDR2 SVGAGI. The CDR3 sequence is 17 residues long. Trimming removed 0 bases at V and 0 bases at J, with 11 bases between. In DNA form, the CDR3 reads TGTGCCAGCAGTTACTCGGGCAGGGGCACGAACACCGGGGAGCTGTTTTTT. It translates to CASSYSGRGTNTGELFF.

The chain joins TRBV2 to TRBJ1-6; unclear D gene. The CDR3 is 15 amino acids. Germline assignment: CDR1 SNHLY and CDR2 FYNNEI. V was cut by 6 bases and J by 0 bases, with 9 bases left in between. For the CDR3, the DNA is TGTGCCAGCAGAACTGGGCCCTCCTATAATTCACCCCTCCACTTT. It translates to CASRTGPSYNSPLHF. Full variable domain (outside the CDR3, taken from reference TRBV2 and TRBJ1-6): EPEVTQTPSHQVTQMGQEVILRCVPISNHLYFYWYRQILGQKVEFLVSFYNNEISEKSEIFDDQFSVERPDGSNFTLKIRSTKLEDSAMYFCASRTGPSYNSPLHFGNGTRLTVT.

This clonotype was seen only a few times. This rearrangement joins TRBV7-2 to TRBJ2-7; TRBD1 is a possible D gene (5 bases). The CDR3 length is 14 residues. V shed 2 bases and J shed 2 bases, with 10 bases lying between them. CDR1 is SGHTA and CDR2 is FQGNSA in the germline V gene. The CDR3 here is CASSLLGHPYEQYF. CDR3 nucleotide sequence: TGTGCCAGCAGCTTATTGGGGCACCCCTACGAGCAGTACTTC.

In this sample, this clonotype turned up once. The rearrangement links TRBV2 to TRBJ1-6; D possibly corresponds to TRBD1 (6 bases). CDR1 and CDR2 (germline): SNHLY, FYNNEI. This CDR3 has 12 residues. V lost 6 bases and J lost 7, with 7 bases in between. CDR3 loop: CASRRGNSPLHF. Here the CDR3 DNA reads TGTGCCAGCAGAAGGGGGAATTCACCCCTCCACTTT.

This clonotype was recorded only once. One end of the junction fails to match germline, which may point to a read error. The chain joins TRBV6-5 to TRBJ1-2, with D tentatively TRBD1 (6 bases). Germline CDR1 reads MNHEY; CDR2 reads SVGAGI. The CDR3 is 13 residues long. In nucleotides, the CDR3 is TGTGCCGGCAGTGACGAGGACAGAAGCGGCTACACCTTC. Translated: CAGSDEDRSGYTF.

The rearrangement uses TRBV10-3 and TRBJ1-6; 8 bases agree with TRBD1. The germline gives CDR1 ENHRY, CDR2 SYGVKD. V was clipped by 3 bases and J by 6 bases; unmatched bases: 4. The CDR3 has 15 residues. CDR3 residues: CAISEGTGRNSPLHF. The CDR3 DNA reads TGTGCCATCAGTGAAGGGACAGGCCGTAATTCACCCCTCCACTTT.

The genes are TRBV29-1 and TRBJ2-7, with D uncertain. The DNA end is more similar to TRBJ2-5, so the J call may be wrong. In germline, CDR1 is SQVTM, CDR2 ANQGSEA. The CDR3 has 14 residues. CDR3 residues: CSVTSASHGETQYF. CDR3 nucleotide sequence: TGCAGCGTGACCTCAGCTAGTCACGGAGAGACCCAGTACTTC.

This chain uses TRBV9 with TRBJ2-3; D is unresolved. Germline CDR1 and CDR2: SGDLS and YYNGEE. The V and J ends lost 3 bases and 1 base respectively, with 9 bases between them. CDR3 length: 14 amino acids. The DNA of the CDR3 is TGTGCCAGCAGCGCGGCCTTAGGCACAGATACGCAGTATTTT. Protein: CASSAALGTDTQYF.

There are many counts of this clonotype. This may be a read error: a much more frequent sequence differs by one nucleotide. CDR3 residues: CSSSPGAEQYF. The CDR3 DNA sequence: TGTTCCAGCAGCCCAGGGGCCGAGCAGTACTTC. The chain has TRBV7-9 and TRBJ2-7; D is possibly TRBD1 (6 bases). CDR1 and CDR2 from the germline V gene are SEHNR and FQNEAQ (reference sequence). CDR3 length: 11 residues.

This clonotype has only one observation. V is TRBV7-3 and J is TRBJ1-2, with TRBD1 matching 7 bases. The germline CDR1 and CDR2 sequences are SGHTA and FQGTGA. This CDR3 region has 15 residues. The V segment lost 4 bases and the J segment 5 bases; nucleotides outside the gene matches: 10. CDR3 region: CASSWYGDREYGYTF. As DNA, the CDR3 is TGTGCCAGCAGCTGGTACGGGGACAGAGAATATGGCTACACCTTC. Together with reference TRBV7-3 and TRBJ1-2, the CDR3 gives the full variable domain: GAGVSQTPSNKVTEKGKYVELRCDPISGHTALYWYRQSLGQGPEFLIYFQGTGAADDSGLPNDRFFAVRPEGSVSTLKIQRTERGDSAVYLCASSWYGDREYGYTFGSGTRLTVV.

V is TRBV20-1 and J is TRBJ1-5, with D hard to call. The V end lost 0 bases, the J end lost 0 bases, and 9 bases lay between the germline ends. Germline loops: CDR1 DFQATT, CDR2 SNEGSKA (reference sequence). The CDR3 spans 15 residues. DNA of the CDR3: TGCAGTGCTAGAGATCTTCAAAATAGCAATCAGCCCCAGCATTTT. Protein sequence: CSARDLQNSNQPQHF.

The chain recombines TRBV4-3 with TRBJ2-1; the D is unclear. The CDR3 extends over 13 amino acids. The ends were cut back, 3 bases at V and 3 bases at J, with 6 bases in the middle. Germline CDR1 reads LGHNA; CDR2 reads YSLEER. The chain's CDR3 is CASSQSDYNEQFF. CDR3 in DNA: TGCGCCAGCAGCCAGAGTGACTACAATGAGCAGTTCTTC.

V gene TRBV5-4 combines with J gene TRBJ2-1; no reliable D call. The germline V gene has CDR1 SGHNT and CDR2 YYREEE (reference sequence). The CDR3 runs to 14 residues. Trimming took 4 bases from V and 0 from J, leaving 8 bases between them. The CDR3 reads CASSRQPSYNEQFF. In nucleotides, the CDR3 is TGTGCCAGCAGCCGCCAACCCTCCTACAATGAGCAGTTCTTC.

This clonotype appeared a few times. V is TRBV7-2 and J is TRBJ2-7; 16 bases are shared with TRBD2. V dropped 5 bases and J dropped 1; count of bases not matched to a gene: 5. The CDR3 sequence is 17 residues long. CDR1 and CDR2 from the germline V gene are SGHTA and FQGNSA. The CDR3 nucleotides read TGTGCCAGCAGCAGGGGGACTAGCGGGGGGGCTTCCTACGAGCAGTACTTC. Residues: CASSRGTSGGASYEQYF.

The CDR3 bases are TGTGCCAGCAGCCGACAGAGTGATTCGCAGTATTTT. Its translation: CASSRQSDSQYF. The chain carries TRBV7-9 and TRBJ2-3; D is possibly TRBD1 (5 bases). Germline-derived CDR1 and CDR2 are SEHNR and FQNEAQ (reference sequence). V lost 5 bases and J 10 bases, leaving 13 bases between the germline ends. The CDR3 covers 12 residues.

This rearrangement joins TRBV20-1 to TRBJ2-1; 9 bases are a match to TRBD2. The V segment lost 4 bases and the J segment 10 bases; nucleotides outside the gene matches: 14. Germline assignment: CDR1 DFQATT and CDR2 SNEGSKA (reference sequence). The CDR3 consists of 15 residues. In DNA form, the CDR3 reads TGCAGTGCTACAACCGGGACTAGCCGGAGAAGCGAGCAGTTCTTC. This encodes CSATTGTSRRSEQFF.

This chain uses TRBV20-1 with TRBJ2-1, with TRBD2 identical over 7 bases. J was trimmed by 4 bases and V by 1 base; bases with no gene match: 7. This CDR3 spans 15 amino acids. Germline V CDR1 and CDR2: DFQATT, SNEGSKA (reference sequence). CDR3: CSARGGSGIYNEQFF. In DNA form, the CDR3 reads TGCAGTGCTAGAGGGGGGAGCGGGATATACAATGAGCAGTTCTTC.

The J gene is TRBJ2-7, the V gene TRBV30; weak D call: TRBD2 (6 bases). V was shortened by 7 bases and J by 8 bases, with 18 bases between the two germline ends. Germline assignment: CDR1 GTSNPN and CDR2 SVGIG (reference sequence). The CDR3 spans 12 residues. The CDR3: CAFGRGLLQQYF. DNA of the CDR3: TGTGCCTTCGGGAGAGGTCTACTGCAGCAGTACTTC.

The table lists this clonotype with a few counts. This chain uses TRBV20-1 with TRBJ2-3; a possible D gene is TRBD2 (6 bases). V lost 3 bases to trimming and J lost 0 bases, with 13 bases between them. The CDR3 is 15 residues long. Germline CDR1 DFQATT, CDR2 SNEGSKA (reference sequence). The CDR3, as DNA: TGCAGTGCTAGCTGGCGGCGGGGAAGCACAGATACGCAGTATTTT. As protein: CSASWRRGSTDTQYF.

The V call is TRBV12-3 or TRBV12-4, the J call TRBJ2-3; D ambiguous. The CDR3 is 15 residues long. Between the trimmed V and J ends, which lost 4 bases and 13 bases, there was a span of 24 bases. The CDR3 region has the DNA TGTGCCAGCAGTTCGCCGTTAAGTAGCACAGATATGGAGTATTTT. Amino acids: CASSSPLSSTDMEYF.

This rearrangement joins TRBV28 to TRBJ2-7; D uncertain. CDR3 length equals 14 residues. The germline gives CDR1 MDHEN, CDR2 SYDVKM. V lost 5 bases to trimming and J lost 0 bases, with 11 bases between them. This chain's CDR3 is CASSASRFSYEQYF. In DNA form, the CDR3 reads TGTGCCAGCAGTGCTTCCAGGTTCTCCTACGAGCAGTACTTC. Supplemented by reference TRBV28 and TRBJ2-7, the full variable domain reads DVKVTQSSRYLVKRTGEKVFLECVQDMDHENMFWYRQDPGLGLRLIYFSYDVKMKEKGDIPEGYSVSREKKERFSLILESASTNQTSMYLCASSASRFSYEQYFGPGTRLTVT.

This chain connects TRBV3-1 to TRBJ2-6; D is unclear. Looked up from germline, CDR1 is LGHDT and CDR2 is YNNKEL (reference sequence). The CDR3 covers 14 residues. Trimming cost V 3 bases and J 4 bases, with 7 bases left between them. CDR3 sequence reads: CASSHFPGANVLTF. The CDR3, as DNA: TGTGCCAGCAGCCATTTCCCAGGGGCCAACGTCCTGACTTTC.

To note about this clonotype: The junction shows a germline mismatch at one end, possibly a read error. This sequence joins TRBV6-6 and TRBJ2-3, with D unresolved. Germline values: CDR1 MNHNY, CDR2 SVGAGI (reference sequence). The CDR3 covers 14 residues. The DNA of the CDR3 is TGTGCCAGCAGTGACTCGGTTCGGGCAGATACGCAGTATTTT. As protein: CASSDSVRADTQYF.

Points on this clonotype: One base away lies a much larger clone, so this may be a sequencing read error. The J gene is TRBJ2-7, the V gene TRBV27; 12 bases map to TRBD2. The J call is doubtful: the DNA matches TRBJ2-5 better. CDR3 size: 14 residues. Germline loops: CDR1 MNHEY, CDR2 SMNVEV (reference sequence). For the CDR3, the DNA is TGTGCCAGCAGTTTACTAGCGGGAGGGGAGACCCAGTACTTC. This encodes CASSLLAGGETQYF.

CDR3 sequence: CASSQGGGRRVKNIQYF. For the CDR3, the DNA is TGTGCCAGCAGCCAAGGGGGAGGAAGACGGGTCAAAAACATTCAGTACTTC. The chain joins TRBV3-1 to TRBJ2-4, with a possible D match to TRBD2 (6 bases). V gave up 1 base and J gave up 3 bases, with 16 bases separating them. The length of the CDR3 is 17 residues. Germline V gives CDR1 LGHDT, CDR2 YNNKEL (reference sequence).

The chain has TRBV24-1 and TRBJ2-1; the D gene is possibly TRBD2 (6 bases). The V gene lost 3 bases and the J gene lost 8 bases, with 10 bases spanning the gap. The CDR3 runs 13 residues. Germline V gene data show CDR1 as KGHDR and CDR2 as SFDVKD. This CDR3 is CATSDGGSDEQFF. CDR3 sequence (DNA): TGTGCCACCAGTGATGGAGGGAGCGATGAGCAGTTCTTC.

The chain recombines TRBV20-1 with TRBJ1-6, with D possibly TRBD1 on 5 matching bases. The CDR3 is made up of 15 amino acids. Germline lookup yields CDR1 DFQATT and CDR2 SNEGSKA (reference sequence). V was pared by 0 bases and J by 6 bases, with 12 bases between. The CDR3 sequence: CSARDWTGPNSPLHF. The CDR3 bases are TGCAGTGCTAGAGATTGGACGGGGCCTAATTCACCCCTCCACTTT.